This entry is about one T cell receptor beta chain. In the same sample, other DNA sequences code for this CDR3. Every subset's genomic DNA went evenly onto several immunoSEQ plates. Only in-frame clones appear in the TCRdb table, and some are missing; sequencing was by immunoSEQ multiplex PCR. The sample lists about 1.4 million clones; roughly 97% were seen once. This sample is part of a study of shared clonotypes between healthy human individuals. Study-level information: Donor ages ranged 18 to 49 years: a couple of women, a few men.

The V end was cut by 2 bases, the J end by 1 base, with 6 bases between. Germline CDR1 reads KGHSH; CDR2 reads LQKENI. The CDR3 runs to 15 residues. Sequenced material: naive CD4+ T cells sorted from blood. Subset described: CD45RA+ positively selected. V usage is TRBV18 and J usage is TRBJ2-6, with D unresolved. This receptor was obtained from a man aged 25 to 45 in good health. The CDR3 DNA is TGTGCCAGCTCACCATTGGGGTCTGGGGCCAACGTCCTGACTTTC. This gives the protein CASSPLGSGANVLTF.